The sequence of this T cell receptor beta chain was determined in a study of tumor-infiltrating lymphocytes in localized non-small cell lung cancer. Sequenced by immunoSEQ multiplex PCR; TCRdb stores in-frame clones only, minus some. The sample has approximately 9,600 clones, roughly 80% seen once. Sequenced input: uninvolved lung tissue not adjacent to the tumor. This TCR was recovered from a human donor with non-small cell lung cancer.

In DNA form, the CDR3 reads TGTGCCAGCAGCTTGGGGGGGCGGTACTCTGGAAACACCATATATTTT. Translated, it gives CASSLGGRYSGNTIYF. This chain joins TRBV5-6 and TRBJ1-3, with a tentative D call TRBD1 (6 bases). Germline-derived CDR1 and CDR2 are SGHDT and YYEEEE. This CDR3 contains 16 residues. Trimming took off 0 bases at V and 0 bases at J, with 10 bases between the two ends. Looking up the rest from reference TRBV5-6 and TRBJ1-3 gives the full variable domain: DAGVTQSPTHLIKTRGQQVTLRCSPKSGHDTVSWYQQALGQGPQFIFQYYEEEERQRGNFPDRFSGHQFPNYSSELNVNALLLGDSALYLCASSLGGRYSGNTIYFGEGSWLTVV.